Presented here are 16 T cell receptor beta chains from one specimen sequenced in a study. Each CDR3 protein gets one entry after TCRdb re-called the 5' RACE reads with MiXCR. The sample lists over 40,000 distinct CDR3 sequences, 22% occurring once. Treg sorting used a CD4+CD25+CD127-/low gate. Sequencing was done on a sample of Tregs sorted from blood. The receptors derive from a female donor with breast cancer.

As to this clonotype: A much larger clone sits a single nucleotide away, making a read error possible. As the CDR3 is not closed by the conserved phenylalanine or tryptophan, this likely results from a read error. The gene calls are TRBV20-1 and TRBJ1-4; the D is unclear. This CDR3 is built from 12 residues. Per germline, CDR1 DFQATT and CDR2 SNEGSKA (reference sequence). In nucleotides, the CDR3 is TGCATCGTCCGTGCAACTAATGAAAAACTGTTTCTT. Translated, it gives CIVRATNEKLFL.

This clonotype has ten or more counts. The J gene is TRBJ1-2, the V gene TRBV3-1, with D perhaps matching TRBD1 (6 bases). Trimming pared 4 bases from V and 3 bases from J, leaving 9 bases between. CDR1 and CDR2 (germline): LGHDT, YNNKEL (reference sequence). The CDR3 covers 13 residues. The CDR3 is CASSPGQYYGYTF. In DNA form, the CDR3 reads TGTGCCAGCAGCCCTGGACAGTACTATGGCTACACCTTC. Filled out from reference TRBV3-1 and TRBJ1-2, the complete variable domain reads DTAVSQTPKYLVTQMGNDKSIKCEQNLGHDTMYWYKQDSKKFLKIMFSYNNKELIINETVPNRFSPKSPDKAHLNLHINSLELGDSAVYFCASSPGQYYGYTFGSGTRLTVV.

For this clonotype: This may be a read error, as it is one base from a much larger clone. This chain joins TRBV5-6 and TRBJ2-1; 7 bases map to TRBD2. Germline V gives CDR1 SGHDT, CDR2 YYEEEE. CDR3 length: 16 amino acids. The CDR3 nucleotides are TGTGTCAGCAGCTTTTCCGGGACTAACTCCTACAATGAGCAGTTCTTC. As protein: CVSSFSGTNSYNEQFF.

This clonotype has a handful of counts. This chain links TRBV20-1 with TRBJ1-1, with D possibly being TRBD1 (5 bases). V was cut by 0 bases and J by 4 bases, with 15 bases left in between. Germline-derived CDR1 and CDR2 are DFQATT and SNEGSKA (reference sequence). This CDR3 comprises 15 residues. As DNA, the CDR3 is TGCAGTGCTAGAGATTGGGCAGGGAGGGGCACTGAAGCTTTCTTT. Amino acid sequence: CSARDWAGRGTEAFF.

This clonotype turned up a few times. The CDR3, as DNA: TGTGCCAGCTCGAAGCGGTACTACGAGCAGTACTTC. Translating gives CASSKRYYEQYF. This chain links TRBV28 with TRBJ2-7; perhaps TRBD2 as D (5 bases). From germline, CDR1 is MDHEN and CDR2 SYDVKM. The CDR3 has 12 amino acids. V lost 8 bases and J 3 bases, leaving 11 bases between the germline ends.

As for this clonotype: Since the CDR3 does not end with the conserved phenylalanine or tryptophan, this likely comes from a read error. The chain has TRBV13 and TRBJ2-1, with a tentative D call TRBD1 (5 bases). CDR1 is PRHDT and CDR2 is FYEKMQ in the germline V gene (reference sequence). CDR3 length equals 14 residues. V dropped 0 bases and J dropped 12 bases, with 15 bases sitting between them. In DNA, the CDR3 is TGTGCCAGCAGCTTAGGGGGGCAGTTTAAGGTGCAGTTCCTC. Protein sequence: CASSLGGQFKVQFL.

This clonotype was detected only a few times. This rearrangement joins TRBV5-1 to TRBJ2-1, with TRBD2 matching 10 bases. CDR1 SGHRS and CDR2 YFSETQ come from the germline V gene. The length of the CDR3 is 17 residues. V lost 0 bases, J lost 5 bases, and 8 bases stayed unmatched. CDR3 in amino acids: CASSLDSLGLADNEQFF. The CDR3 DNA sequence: TGCGCCAGCAGCTTGGATTCGCTCGGACTAGCGGACAATGAGCAGTTCTTC.

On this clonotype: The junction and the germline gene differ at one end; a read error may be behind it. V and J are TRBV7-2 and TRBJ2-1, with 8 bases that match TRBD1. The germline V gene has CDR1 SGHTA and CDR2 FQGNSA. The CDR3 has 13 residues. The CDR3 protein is CASSLSRGQEQLF. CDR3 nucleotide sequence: TGTGCCAGCAGCTTAAGCAGGGGGCAGGAGCAGCTCTTC.

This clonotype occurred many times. CDR3 loop: CASEYADTQYF. CDR3 nucleotide sequence: TGTGCCAGCGAGTATGCAGATACGCAGTATTTT. This chain connects TRBV5-6 to TRBJ2-3, with D hard to call. Germline V gene data show CDR1 as SGHDT and CDR2 as YYEEEE. V gave up 7 bases and J gave up 4 bases, with 7 bases separating them. The CDR3 runs 11 residues.

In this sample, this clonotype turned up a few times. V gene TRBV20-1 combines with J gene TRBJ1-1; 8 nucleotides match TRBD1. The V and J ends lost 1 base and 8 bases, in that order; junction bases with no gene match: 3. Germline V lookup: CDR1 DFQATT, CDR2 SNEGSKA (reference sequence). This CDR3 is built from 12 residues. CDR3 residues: CSARAGQGEAFF. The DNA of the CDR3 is TGCAGTGCTAGAGCCGGACAGGGAGAAGCTTTCTTT.

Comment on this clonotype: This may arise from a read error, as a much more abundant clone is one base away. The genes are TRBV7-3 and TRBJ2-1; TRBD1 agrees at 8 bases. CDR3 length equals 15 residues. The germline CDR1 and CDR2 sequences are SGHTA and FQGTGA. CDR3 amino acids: CAGSPTGAPYNEQFF. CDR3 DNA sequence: TGTGCCGGCAGCCCGACAGGGGCCCCGTACAATGAGCAGTTCTTC.

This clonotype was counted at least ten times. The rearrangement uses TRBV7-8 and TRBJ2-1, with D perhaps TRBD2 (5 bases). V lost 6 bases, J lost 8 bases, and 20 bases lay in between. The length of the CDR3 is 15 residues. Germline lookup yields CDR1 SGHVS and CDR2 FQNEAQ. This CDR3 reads CASSPMGVRSYEQFF. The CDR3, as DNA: TGTGCCAGCAGTCCAATGGGAGTCCGCTCGTATGAGCAGTTCTTC.

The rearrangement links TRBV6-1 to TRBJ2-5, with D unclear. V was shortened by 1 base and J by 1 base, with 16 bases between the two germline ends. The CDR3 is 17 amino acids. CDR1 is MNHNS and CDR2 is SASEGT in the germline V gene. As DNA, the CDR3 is TGTGCCAGCAGTGAAGATCCGGCAGCCATAGGCCAAGAGACCCAGTACTTC. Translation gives CASSEDPAAIGQETQYF.

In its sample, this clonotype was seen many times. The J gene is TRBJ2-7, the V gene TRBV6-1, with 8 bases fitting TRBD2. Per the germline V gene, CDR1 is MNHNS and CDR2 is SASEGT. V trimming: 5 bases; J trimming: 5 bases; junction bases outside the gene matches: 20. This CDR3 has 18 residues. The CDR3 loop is CASSPREGGFLAADEQYF. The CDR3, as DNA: TGTGCCAGCAGTCCCCGGGAGGGCGGATTTCTCGCGGCTGACGAGCAGTACTTC.

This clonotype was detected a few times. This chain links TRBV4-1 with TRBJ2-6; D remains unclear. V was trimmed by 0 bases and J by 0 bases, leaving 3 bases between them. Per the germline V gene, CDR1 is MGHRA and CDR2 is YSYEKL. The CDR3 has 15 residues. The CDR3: CASSQESSGANVLTF. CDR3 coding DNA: TGCGCCAGCAGCCAAGAAAGCTCTGGGGCCAACGTCCTGACTTTC.

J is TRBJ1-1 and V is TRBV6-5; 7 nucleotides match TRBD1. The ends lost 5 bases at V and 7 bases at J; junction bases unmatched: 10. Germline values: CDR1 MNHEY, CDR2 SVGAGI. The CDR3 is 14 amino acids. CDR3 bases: TGTGCCAGCAGTACCCTGACAGGGCGGAATGAAGCTTTCTTT. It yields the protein CASSTLTGRNEAFF.